The rows below give T cell receptor beta chains drawn from one sample of a study of blood T cell repertoires in COVID-19. Sequencing was performed with immunoSEQ multiplex PCR; in TCRdb, only in-frame clones are kept and a portion is missing. The table lists approximately 59,000 clones, approximately 88% of them singletons. Material for sequencing was peripheral blood. The receptor set was obtained from a human donor in a cohort sampled during active COVID-19. Both conserved end residues are part of each CDR3. D genes are given only for firm matches. Clone size is not always given. Where it is, it says once, few, many or a class for expanded clones.

V gene	J gene	D gene	clone size	CDR3 protein	CDR3 DNA
TRBV12-3/TRBV12-4	TRBJ1-2	TRBD1	-	CASRQGAGGYTF	TGTGCCAGCAGGCAGGGGGCTGGAGGCTACACCTTC
TRBV5-1	TRBJ2-3	TRBD2	-	CASSLRRGADTQYF	TGCGCCAGCAGCTTGAGGCGGGGGGCAGATACGCAGTATTTT
TRBV30	TRBJ1-3	-	-	CAWSSGASSGNTIYF	TGTGCCTGGAGCTCAGGGGCGAGCTCTGGAAACACCATATATTTT
TRBV5-1	TRBJ2-7	TRBD1	-	CASSFGDRVEEQYF	TGCGCCAGCAGCTTCGGCGACAGGGTTGAAGAGCAGTACTTC
TRBV19	TRBJ2-5	TRBD2	-	CASRQGTSGMPRQETQYF	TGTGCCAGTAGACAAGGGACTAGCGGGATGCCCCGACAAGAGACCCAGTACTTC
TRBV14	TRBJ2-3	-	-	CASSQDEATDTQYF	TGTGCCAGCAGCCAAGACGAGGCCACAGATACGCAGTATTTT
TRBV5-5	TRBJ1-2	-	-	CASSLGHIYGYTF	TGTGCCAGCAGCTTGGGACACATCTATGGCTACACCTTC
TRBV30	TRBJ1-5	TRBD1	-	CAWSGQGVQPQHF	TGTGCCTGGAGTGGACAGGGAGTTCAGCCCCAGCATTTT
TRBV10-3	TRBJ1-2	-	-	CAISDTVNYGYTF	TGTGCCATCAGTGACACAGTCAACTATGGCTACACCTTC
TRBV7-2	TRBJ2-5	-	-	CASSSPPGGAQYF	TGTGCCAGCAGCTCCCCCCCCGGCGGAGCCCAGTACTTC
TRBV18	TRBJ2-3	TRBD2	-	CASSPPRGGRGTDTQYF	TGTGCCAGCTCACCACCGCGGGGGGGCCGAGGCACAGATACGCAGTATTTT
TRBV7-9	TRBJ1-1	-	-	CASRDGAITEAFF	TGTGCCAGCAGAGACGGAGCAATCACTGAAGCTTTCTTT
TRBV3-1/TRBV3-2	TRBJ2-3	-	-	CASSLTATPTTDTLYF	TGTGCCAGCAGCCTTACGGCGACGCCGACCACAGATACGCTGTATTTT
TRBV7-9	TRBJ1-1	TRBD1	-	CASSLGQGVAEAFF	TGTGCCAGCAGCTTAGGACAGGGGGTCGCTGAAGCTTTCTTT
TRBV7-2	TRBJ2-7	-	-	CASSLVAGGPYEQYF	TGTGCCAGCAGCTTAGTTGCAGGAGGACCCTACGAGCAGTACTTC
TRBV2	TRBJ2-5	-	-	CASLRQEQETQYF	TGTGCCAGCCTAAGACAGGAGCAAGAGACCCAGTACTTC
TRBV24-1	TRBJ1-1	TRBD1	-	CATSDRSAGQGGLNTEAFF	TGTGCCACCAGTGATCGTTCCGCGGGACAGGGGGGATTGAACACTGAAGCTTTCTTT
TRBV20-1	TRBJ1-5	-	-	CSASSRGYSNQPQHF	TGCAGTGCTAGTTCCAGGGGATATAGCAATCAGCCCCAGCATTTT
TRBV20-1	TRBJ2-3	TRBD1	few	CSASLKTGLIFWDTQYF	TGCAGTGCTAGTCTCAAGACAGGGTTAATATTTTGGGATACGCAGTATTTT
TRBV7-2	TRBJ1-2	-	-	CASSLRGFSDGYTF	TGTGCCAGCAGCCTCCGGGGGTTCAGTGATGGCTACACCTTC
TRBV5-1	TRBJ2-2	TRBD2	-	CASSLGRLGLAGSGELFF	TGCGCCAGCAGCTTGGGGCGATTGGGACTAGCGGGTTCCGGGGAGCTGTTTTTT
TRBV6-5	TRBJ2-7	TRBD2	once	CASSYSLAGDTYEQYF	TGTGCCAGCAGTTACTCGCTAGCGGGTGATACCTACGAGCAGTACTTC
TRBV7-2	TRBJ2-7	TRBD1	once	CASSLTGGEVYEQYF	TGTGCCAGCAGCTTAACAGGGGGCGAGGTCTACGAGCAGTACTTC
TRBV2	TRBJ2-2	TRBD2	few	CASRSGGRTGELFF	TGTGCCAGCAGGTCGGGGGGTCGCACCGGGGAGCTGTTTTTT
TRBV5-1	TRBJ1-5	TRBD1	-	CASSLVGDSFQPQHF	TGCGCCAGCAGCCTTGTAGGGGACAGCTTTCAGCCCCAGCATTTT
TRBV30	TRBJ1-6	-	-	CARRPPDRENSPLHF	TGTGCCCGGAGACCCCCTGACAGAGAGAATTCACCCCTCCACTTT
TRBV7-9	TRBJ1-5	TRBD1	-	CASSEGAGQPQHF	TGTGCCAGCAGCGAGGGGGCGGGGCAGCCCCAGCATTTT
TRBV18	TRBJ1-5	-	-	CASSPMGQTGTLSNQPQHF	TGTGCCAGCTCACCTATGGGCCAAACAGGGACCCTAAGCAATCAGCCCCAGCATTTT
TRBV5-4	TRBJ1-1	-	-	CASSLRQSRTEAFF	TGTGCCAGCAGCTTGCGACAAAGTCGTACTGAAGCTTTCTTT
TRBV5-4	TRBJ1-6	-	-	CASSLQNSPLHF	TGTGCCAGCAGCCTACAGAATTCACCCCTCCACTTT